These 6 T cell receptor beta chains came from one sample sequenced in a study of graft-versus-host responses after intestinal transplantation. Sequencing used immunoSEQ multiplex PCR; TCRdb keeps in-frame clones, though not all of them. The table has tens of thousands of clones, 75% to 95% seen once. Their antigen targets remain unknown. Sequencing used unstimulated CD4+ T cells sorted from spleen or lymph node cells, obtained before intestinal transplant. The source is a human donor who received an intestinal transplant.

This sequence joins TRBV6-6 and TRBJ2-1; 10 bases fit TRBD2. Germline values: CDR1 MNHNY, CDR2 SVGAGI (reference sequence). J gave up 5 bases and V 6 bases, and 4 bases lay outside the gene matches. This CDR3 region has 14 residues. As DNA, the CDR3 is TGTGCCAGCAGAAGCGGGGGGGACCACAATGAGCAGTTCTTC. Translated, it gives CASRSGGDHNEQFF.

V usage is TRBV11-2 and J usage is TRBJ1-3, with D perhaps TRBD1 (6 bases). The CDR3 consists of 17 residues. Germline V CDR1 and CDR2: SGHAT, FQNNGV. Trimming stripped 2 bases from V and 7 bases from J, with 21 bases between. The CDR3 bases are TGTGCCAGCAGCTTATGGGGCAGGGGCCAGAGGCGGAACACCATATATTTT. The encoded protein is CASSLWGRGQRRNTIYF.

This clone turned up a few times. This chain joins TRBV7-6 and TRBJ2-5; D not certain. Germline loops: CDR1 SGHVS, CDR2 FNYEAQ. The CDR3 is made up of 12 amino acids. The germline V and J ends were trimmed by 2 bases and 4 bases, with 5 bases remaining between them. This CDR3 reads CASSLKRETQYF. CDR3 DNA sequence: TGTGCCAGCAGCTTAAAGAGAGAGACCCAGTACTTC. Variable domain in full (rest from reference TRBV7-6 and TRBJ2-5): GAGVSQSPRYKVTKRGQDVALRCDPISGHVSLYWYRQALGQGPEFLTYFNYEAQQDKSGLPNDRFSAERPEGSISTLTIQRTEQRDSAMYRCASSLKRETQYFGPGTRLLVL.

This clone was seen only once. The chain uses TRBV29-1 and TRBJ2-3, with 10 positions matching TRBD1. Germline V gene sequence: CDR1 SQVTM, CDR2 ANQGSEA. The CDR3 extends over 15 amino acids. J was trimmed by 2 bases and V by 1 base; bases with no gene match: 3. CDR3 in DNA: TGCAGCGTTGAAGGAGACAGGGGGCTCACAGATACGCAGTATTTT. It encodes CSVEGDRGLTDTQYF.

The V call is TRBV2, the J call TRBJ1-2; TRBD1 is a possible D gene (5 bases). CDR3 length: 14 residues. Looked up from germline, CDR1 is SNHLY and CDR2 is FYNNEI. With 8 bases removed from V and 8 bases from J, the gap between germline ends came to 21 bases. The CDR3 sequence is CASAPGRSEGGYTF. Here the CDR3 DNA reads TGTGCCAGCGCACCCGGACGGTCGGAGGGGGGCTACACCTTC.

J is TRBJ1-6 and V is TRBV9; tentative D call: TRBD1 (6 bases). The V end was cut by 2 bases, the J end by 4 bases, with 16 bases between. This CDR3 spans 17 amino acids. Per the germline V gene, CDR1 is SGDLS and CDR2 is YYNGEE. The CDR3 spells CASSVLDSQVYNSPLHF. The DNA of the CDR3 is TGTGCCAGCAGCGTGTTGGACAGCCAAGTGTATAATTCACCCCTCCACTTT.